These 14 T cell receptor beta chains originate from one sample sequenced in a study of cytomegalovirus exposure and HLA in healthy donors. A multiplex PCR was run with 60 Vbeta primers and 13 Jbeta primers. Libraries were prepared by immunoSEQ multiplex PCR; TCRdb keeps only in-frame clonotypes and omits some of them. The sample lists about 130,000 clones; roughly four fifths were seen once. Sample: PBMCs. The receptors here all came from a girl aged 2 to 10 in good health and CMV-seronegative.

The chain carries TRBV6-1 and TRBJ1-2; possibly TRBD1 for D (5 bases). Deletions cut 2 bases from V and 3 bases from J, with 19 bases between. This CDR3 has 17 amino acids. Germline lookup yields CDR1 MNHNS and CDR2 SASEGT. The CDR3 here is CASSEIGRQGSDYGYTF. The CDR3 DNA reads TGTGCCAGCAGTGAAATAGGTCGGCAGGGAAGTGACTATGGCTACACCTTC.

The rearrangement uses TRBV30 and TRBJ1-2; 8 positions agree with TRBD1. There are 13 residues in the CDR3. J was trimmed by 8 bases and V by 5 bases; bases with no gene match: 10. CDR1 and CDR2 (germline): GTSNPN, SVGIG (reference sequence). The CDR3 is CAWRDRYIEGYTF. The CDR3 DNA follows: TGTGCCTGGCGGGACAGGTACATTGAGGGCTACACCTTC.

The V call is TRBV5-6, the J call TRBJ1-6; 8 bases match TRBD1. After removal of 0 bases from V and 10 bases from J, the junction contained 15 bases not matched to a gene. CDR3 size: 18 residues. Germline CDR1 and CDR2: SGHDT and YYEEEE. CDR3 in DNA: TGTGCCAGCAGCTTGGCCTTCGGACAGGGTTTCTTGGACTCACCCCTCCACTTT. Residues: CASSLAFGQGFLDSPLHF.

This clone was counted between two and nine times. In DNA, the CDR3 is TGTGCCAGCAGCTTAGGGGATAGGGGAACCTATAATTCACCCCTCCACTTT. Amino acids: CASSLGDRGTYNSPLHF. The V gene is TRBV7-8, the J gene TRBJ1-6, with a weak D call TRBD1 (5 bases). V was clipped by 1 base and J by 2 bases, with 12 bases between them. The CDR3 runs to 17 residues. CDR1 SGHVS and CDR2 FQNEAQ come from the germline V gene.

The chain employs TRBV6-5 and TRBJ1-2, with 7 bases fitting TRBD1. CDR1 and CDR2 from the germline V gene are MNHEY and SVGAGI. Trimming took 7 bases from V and 0 from J; bases not matched to a gene: 8. CDR3 length: 15 amino acids. The CDR3 protein is CASTADRRANYGYTF. The CDR3 DNA sequence: TGTGCCAGCACCGCGGACAGGCGAGCTAACTATGGCTACACCTTC.

The J gene is TRBJ2-1, the V gene TRBV7-6, with 8 bases identical to TRBD2. V shed 2 bases and J 4 bases; nucleotides not matched to a gene: 4. The germline CDR1 and CDR2 sequences are SGHVS and FNYEAQ. This CDR3 region has 15 residues. The CDR3 nucleotides read TGTGCCAGCAGCTTACTCGCGGGGGGATACAATGAGCAGTTCTTC. Translating gives CASSLLAGGYNEQFF.

The chain carries TRBV30 and TRBJ1-6, with TRBD1 matching 7 bases. This CDR3 is 14 amino acids long. Looked up from germline, CDR1 is GTSNPN and CDR2 is SVGIG (reference sequence). V lost 0 bases and J lost 6; bases outside the gene matches: 2. CDR3 DNA: TGTGCCTGGAGTGTCCACAGGGGTAATTCACCCCTCCACTTT. Its protein product is CAWSVHRGNSPLHF.

The rearrangement uses TRBV27 and TRBJ2-7, with D possibly being TRBD2 (6 bases). V gave up 5 bases and J gave up 2 bases, with 13 bases separating them. CDR3 length equals 14 residues. Germline V gives CDR1 MNHEY, CDR2 SMNVEV (reference sequence). The CDR3 nucleotides are TGTGCCAGCAGTCAGGGACGCGGGACCTACGAGCAGTACTTC. Amino acids: CASSQGRGTYEQYF.

The chain combines TRBV30 with TRBJ2-7; the match to TRBD2 covers 8 bases. The germline CDR1 and CDR2 sequences are GTSNPN and SVGIG (reference sequence). The CDR3 runs to 13 residues. After removal of 4 bases from V and 2 bases from J, the junction contained 4 bases not matched to a gene. CDR3 loop: CAWTAGAAYEQYF. CDR3 sequence (DNA): TGTGCCTGGACAGCGGGGGCGGCCTACGAGCAGTACTTC.

Only a few counts were recorded for this clone. The rearrangement links TRBV5-4 to TRBJ2-7; D perhaps matches TRBD2 (5 bases). The CDR3 spans 11 residues. The V gene's germline CDR1 is SGHNT and CDR2 YYREEE (reference sequence). Trimming pared 4 bases from V and 5 bases from J, leaving 7 bases between. Here the CDR3 DNA reads TGTGCCAGCAGCACGGGGAACGAGCAGTACTTC. It translates to CASSTGNEQYF. Based on the CDR3 plus reference TRBV5-4 and TRBJ2-7, the full variable domain is ETGVTQSPTHLIKTRGQQVTLRCSSQSGHNTVSWYQQALGQGPQFIFQYYREEENGRGNFPPRFSGLQFPNYSSELNVNALELDDSALYLCASSTGNEQYFGPGTRLTVT.

This chain connects TRBV21-1 to TRBJ2-7; the table's D call, TRBD1, has no DNA check behind it. TRBV21-1 is listed as a pseudogene. The CDR3 consists of 17 residues. The CDR3 reads CASSKTRTPNFSYEQYF. CDR3 nucleotides: TGTGCCAGCAGCAAAACCCGGACACCTAACTTCTCCTACGAGCAGTACTTC.

The chain uses TRBV9 and TRBJ2-5; 10 positions agree with TRBD2. Germline V gene sequence: CDR1 SGDLS, CDR2 YYNGEE. V shed 0 bases, J shed 4 bases, and the junction held 6 bases outside the gene matches. The CDR3 consists of 16 residues. The CDR3 DNA is TGTGCCAGCAGCGTAGGGGCTAGCGGGGGAGGAGAGACCCAGTACTTC. Its translation is CASSVGASGGGETQYF.

CDR3 region: CASSPADRPNYGYTF. CDR3 DNA sequence: TGTGCCAGCAGCCCGGCGGACAGGCCAAACTATGGCTACACCTTC. J is TRBJ1-2 and V is TRBV7-9, with 7 bases aligning to TRBD1. CDR1 SEHNR and CDR2 FQNEAQ come from the germline V gene (reference sequence). V shed 5 bases, J shed 2 bases, and the junction held 8 bases outside the gene matches. This CDR3 is built from 15 residues.

In its sample, this clone was seen once. This chain links TRBV30 with TRBJ2-7, with 14 positions matching TRBD2. There are 16 residues in the CDR3. Trimming took 5 bases from V and 3 from J; bases not matched to a gene: 9. Germline values: CDR1 GTSNPN, CDR2 SVGIG (reference sequence). CDR3 sequence: CAWDGTSGRRIYEQYF. DNA for the CDR3: TGTGCCTGGGACGGGACTAGCGGGAGAAGGATCTACGAGCAGTACTTC.